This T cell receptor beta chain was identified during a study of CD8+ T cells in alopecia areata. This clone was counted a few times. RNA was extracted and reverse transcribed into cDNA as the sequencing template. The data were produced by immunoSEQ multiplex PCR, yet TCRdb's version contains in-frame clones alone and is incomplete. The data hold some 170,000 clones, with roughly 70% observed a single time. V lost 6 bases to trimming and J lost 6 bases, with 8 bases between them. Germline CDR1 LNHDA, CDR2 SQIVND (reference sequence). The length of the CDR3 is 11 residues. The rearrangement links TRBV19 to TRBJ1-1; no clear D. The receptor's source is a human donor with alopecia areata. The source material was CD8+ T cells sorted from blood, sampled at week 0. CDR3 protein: CASSRAAEAFF. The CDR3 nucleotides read TGTGCCAGTAGCCGCGCCGCTGAAGCTTTCTTT.